The clone carrying this T cell receptor beta chain qualifies as large (0.1 to 1%). Some clones are missing from TCRdb's copy, which holds only in-frame ones; the method was immunoSEQ multiplex PCR. The sample carries about 1,600 clones, 19% recorded once. Per germline, CDR1 SGHNT and CDR2 YENEEA. The CDR3 runs to 15 residues. V was trimmed by 2 bases and J by 0 bases, leaving 10 bases between them. The sample is drawn from a study of T cells in localized non-small cell lung cancer. Adjacent lung tissue lacking atypia was obtained at a distance of at least 2 cm from the tumor margin. Source: normal lung tissue next to the tumor, taken before any cancer treatment. The TCR sequence derives from a female donor older than 55 with stage I lung adenocarcinoma. This chain uses TRBV11-3 with TRBJ1-1; possibly TRBD1 for D (6 bases). The CDR3 is CASSLTGHLNTEAFF. CDR3 sequence (DNA): TGTGCCAGCAGCTTAACGGGACACTTGAACACTGAAGCTTTCTTT.